Only one count was recorded for the clone carrying this TCR beta chain. From the 5' RACE reads, TCRdb called clonotypes with MiXCR, one entry per CDR3 protein. The sample includes about 790,000 distinct CDR3 sequences, 18% of them seen just once. These data come from a study of identical twins. Germline assignment: CDR1 SEHNR and CDR2 FQNEAQ (reference sequence). This CDR3 spans 14 amino acids. Trimming stripped 5 bases from V and 2 bases from J, with 13 bases between. This sample was also put to use in a study of T cells expressing NK-cell markers. That report notes: It was sorted CD3+CD56-NKG2C+, CD3+CD56+NKG2C- and CD3+CD56+NKG2C+ T cells that provided the TCR beta repertoires.

The sample taken for sequencing was PBMCs. The chain joins TRBV7-9 to TRBJ2-7; D possibly corresponds to TRBD1 (6 bases). The source of this sequence is a woman between 18 and 30 years old in good health. The CDR3 DNA follows: TGTGCCAGCAGCCCACAGGGCCGCCCCTACGAGCAGTACTTC. It codes for CASSPQGRPYEQYF.